Sequencing of this TCR beta chain was carried out in a study of blood T cells in healthy people across ages. For the second PCR, which ran for 7 to 11 cycles, a sample-barcoded 5' primer and a J-beta primer mix were used. TCRdb redid the calling of the 5' RACE reads with MiXCR, one entry per CDR3 protein. The sample contains about 1,400,000 distinct CDR3 sequences, approximately 42% of which appear only once. Trimming left V 3 bases short and J 11 bases short, with 22 bases between. CDR1 and CDR2 from the germline V gene are MNHNS and SASEGT. There are 15 residues in the CDR3. This TCR was recovered from a young woman in good health. Specimen: blood. This chain uses TRBV6-1 with TRBJ2-5; D possibly uses TRBD1 or TRBD2 (5 bases each). DNA of the CDR3: TGTGCCAGCAGTGAGATAAGGCAGGGCGGCTGGGAGCAGTACTTC. This translates into CASSEIRQGGWEQYF.